Shown below are 10 T cell receptor beta chains from a single sample sequenced in a study of T cell responses to AZD1222 COVID-19 vaccine. Sequencing was performed with immunoSEQ multiplex PCR; in TCRdb, only in-frame clones are kept and a portion is missing. Of about 100,000 clones in the sample, around 86% were seen once. This specimen was peripheral blood, taken on day 0 of AZD1222 vaccination. The receptors stem from an adult in good health.

The chain joins TRBV12-3 or TRBV12-4 to TRBJ1-5; D not certain. CDR3 length equals 13 residues. The ends were cut back, 7 bases at V and 4 bases at J, with 11 bases in the middle. The chain's CDR3 is CASTIYLNQPQHF. The CDR3 bases are TGTGCCAGCACAATATACCTTAATCAGCCCCAGCATTTT.

This clone turned up a few times. The V call is TRBV12-3 or TRBV12-4, the J call TRBJ2-7, with D tentatively TRBD2 (5 bases). CDR3 length equals 12 residues. Trimming shortened V by 4 bases and J by 3 bases, and 7 bases separated the two germline ends. CDR3 coding DNA: TGTGCCAGCAGTTATCGGGGCTACGAGCAGTACTTC. This gives the protein CASSYRGYEQYF.

The J gene is TRBJ2-1, the V gene TRBV7-2; no clear D gene. V lost 4 bases to trimming and J lost 2 bases, with 9 bases between them. The CDR3 consists of 14 residues. Germline V gene data show CDR1 as SGHTA and CDR2 as FQGNSA. CDR3 DNA sequence: TGTGCCAGCAGCTCATATGGGGCCTACAATGAGCAGTTCTTC. It codes for CASSSYGAYNEQFF. Filled out from reference TRBV7-2 and TRBJ2-1, the complete variable domain reads GAGVSQSPSNKVTEKGKDVELRCDPISGHTALYWYRQSLGQGLEFLIYFQGNSAPDKSGLPSDRFSAERTGGSVSTLTIQRTQQEDSAVYLCASSSYGAYNEQFFGPGTRLTVL.

The chain has TRBV6-5 and TRBJ1-5; perhaps TRBD1 as D (6 bases). This CDR3 region has 14 residues. Germline assignment: CDR1 MNHEY and CDR2 SVGAGI. Trimming left V 4 bases short and J 4 bases short, with 11 bases between. CDR3 DNA: TGTGCCAGCAGTTGGGGGGCCGGGAATCAGCCCCAGCATTTT. Its protein product is CASSWGAGNQPQHF.

This chain connects TRBV12-3 or TRBV12-4 to TRBJ2-7, with a weak D call TRBD1 (6 bases). V lost 6 bases and J lost 4, with 13 bases in between. The CDR3 loop spans 13 amino acids. CDR3 residues: CASRGTPQYEQYF. The CDR3 DNA reads as TGTGCCAGCAGGGGGACACCCCAATACGAGCAGTACTTC.

This chain links TRBV10-3 with TRBJ2-7; 8 bases are a match to TRBD1. Germline V gene sequence: CDR1 ENHRY, CDR2 SYGVKD. V gave up 6 bases and J gave up 9 bases; unmatched junction bases: 7. There are 12 residues in the CDR3. CDR3 region: CAIREDREVQYF. The CDR3 nucleotides read TGTGCCATCAGAGAGGACAGGGAAGTGCAGTACTTC.

The V gene is TRBV5-1, the J gene TRBJ1-2; TRBD1 matches 8 bases. CDR3 length: 16 amino acids. In germline, CDR1 is SGHRS, CDR2 YFSETQ. Losses at the gene ends were 0 bases for V and 8 bases for J; bases not matched to a gene: 12. CDR3 amino acids: CASSLAPGGELSGYTF. CDR3 sequence (DNA): TGCGCCAGCAGCTTGGCACCAGGGGGCGAGCTTTCGGGCTACACCTTC.

CDR3 in amino acids: CASTAGVLNTEAFF. The CDR3 coding sequence is TGTGCCAGCACCGCAGGGGTTTTGAACACTGAAGCTTTCTTT. The chain employs TRBV6-5 and TRBJ1-1; TRBD1 might be the D (6 bases). The germline gives CDR1 MNHEY, CDR2 SVGAGI. Trimming shortened V by 7 bases and J by 0 bases, and 12 bases separated the two germline ends. The CDR3 runs to 14 residues.

The chain links TRBV5-8 to TRBJ2-1; the D gene is possibly TRBD1 (5 bases). Germline V gene data show CDR1 as SGHTS and CDR2 as YDEGEE. Deletions cut 2 bases from V and 8 bases from J, with 17 bases between. This CDR3 spans 15 amino acids. The CDR3, as DNA: TGTGCCAGCAGCTTAGGTCTAGGGGTAGACTATGAGCAGTTCTTC. Protein: CASSLGLGVDYEQFF.

DNA of the CDR3: TGTGCCTGGGGAGACGGATCGTTCACTGAAGCTTTCTTT. It is translated as CAWGDGSFTEAFF. V usage is TRBV30 and J usage is TRBJ1-1; the D is unclear. The V gene lost 5 bases and the J gene lost 4 bases, with 14 bases spanning the gap. The CDR3 extends over 13 amino acids. CDR1 is GTSNPN and CDR2 is SVGIG in the germline V gene (reference sequence).